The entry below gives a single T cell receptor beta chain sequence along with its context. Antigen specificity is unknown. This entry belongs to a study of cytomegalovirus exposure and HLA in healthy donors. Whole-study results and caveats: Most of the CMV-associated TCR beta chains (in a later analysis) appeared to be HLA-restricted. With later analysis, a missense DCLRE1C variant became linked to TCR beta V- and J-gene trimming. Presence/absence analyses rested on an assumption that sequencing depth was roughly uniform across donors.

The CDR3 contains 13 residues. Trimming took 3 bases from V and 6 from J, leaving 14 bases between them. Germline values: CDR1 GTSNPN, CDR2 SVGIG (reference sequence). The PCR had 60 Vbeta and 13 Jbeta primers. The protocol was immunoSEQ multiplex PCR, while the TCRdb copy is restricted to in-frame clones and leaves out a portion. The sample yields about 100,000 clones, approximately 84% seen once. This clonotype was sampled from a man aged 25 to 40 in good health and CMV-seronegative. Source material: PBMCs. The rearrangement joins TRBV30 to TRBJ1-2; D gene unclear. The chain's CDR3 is CAWRPQVRDGYTF. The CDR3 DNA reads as TGTGCCTGGAGGCCGCAGGTGAGGGATGGCTACACCTTC.